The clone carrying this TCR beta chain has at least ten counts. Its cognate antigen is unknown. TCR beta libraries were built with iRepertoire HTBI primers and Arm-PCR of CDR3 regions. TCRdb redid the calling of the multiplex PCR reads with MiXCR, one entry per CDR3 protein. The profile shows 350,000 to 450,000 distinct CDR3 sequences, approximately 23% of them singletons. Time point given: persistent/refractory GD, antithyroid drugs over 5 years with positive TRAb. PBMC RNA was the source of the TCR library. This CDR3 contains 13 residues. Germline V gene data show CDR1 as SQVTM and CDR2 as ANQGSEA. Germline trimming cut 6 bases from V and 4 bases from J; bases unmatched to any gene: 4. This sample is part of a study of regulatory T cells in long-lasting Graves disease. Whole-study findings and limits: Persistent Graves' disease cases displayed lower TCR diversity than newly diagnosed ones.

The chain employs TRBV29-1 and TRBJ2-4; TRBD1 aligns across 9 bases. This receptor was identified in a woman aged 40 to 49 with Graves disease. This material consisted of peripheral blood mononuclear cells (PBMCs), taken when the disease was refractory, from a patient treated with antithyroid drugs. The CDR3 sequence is CSVPGQGKNIQYF. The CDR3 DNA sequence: TGCAGCGTCCCAGGACAGGGGAAAAACATTCAGTACTTC.